This T cell receptor (beta chain) was captured by sequencing in a study of cytomegalovirus exposure and HLA in healthy donors. Study observations and caveats: For cytomegalovirus status, the classifier reportedly gave diagnoses with high specificity and sensitivity. Follow-up analysis seemed to connect common viral pathogens with several of the most significant clusters identified. Certain indistinguishable V segments, among them TRBV6-2 and TRBV6-3, were excluded.

A single count supports this clone. Its matching antigen is unknown. V was clipped by 4 bases and J by 1 base, with 14 bases between them. In germline, CDR1 is MDHEN, CDR2 SYDVKM. The CDR3 is made up of 17 amino acids. The PCR made use of 60 Vbeta and 13 Jbeta primers. Libraries were prepared by immunoSEQ multiplex PCR; TCRdb keeps only in-frame clonotypes and omits some of them. This table holds 130,000 or so clones, around 75% found once. This chain connects TRBV28 to TRBJ2-6, with D maybe TRBD2 (6 bases). This receptor was identified in a man aged 40-55 years in good health and CMV-seronegative. The sequenced sample consisted of PBMCs. Here the CDR3 reads CASSSRGGRSGANVLTF. DNA of the CDR3: TGTGCCAGCAGTTCTCGGGGTGGGAGGTCTGGGGCCAACGTCCTGACTTTC.